Below are 2 T cell receptor beta chains sequenced from a single sample in a study of CD8 T cells in ankylosing spondylitis. Findings of the study overall: It appeared that ankylosing spondylitis blood was characterized by a TCR beta motif of several highly homologous variants.

These receptors lack a known antigen. TCRdb recomputed calls from the 5' RACE reads with MiXCR, one row per CDR3 protein. The sample shows 200,000 to 250,000 distinct CDR3 sequences, 6% to 8% of them seen only once. The specimen sequenced was blood, either unsorted or a sorted T cell fraction (not recorded which). The source is a male donor with ankylosing spondylitis.

V and J are TRBV10-3 and TRBJ2-5, with 10 bases lining up with TRBD2. The CDR3 consists of 16 residues. J gave up 6 bases and V 2 bases, and 9 bases lay outside the gene matches. The germline V gene encodes CDR1 ENHRY and CDR2 SYGVKD. The CDR3 DNA reads as TGTGCCATCAGTGAGCCCGGACTAGCGGTCCCCCAGACCCAGTACTTC. Protein: CAISEPGLAVPQTQYF.

The chain has TRBV10-3 and TRBJ1-2, with TRBD1 as a possible D gene (5 bases). The CDR3 runs to 14 residues. The germline V gene encodes CDR1 ENHRY and CDR2 SYGVKD. Trimming removed 8 bases at V and 0 bases at J, with 13 bases between. The CDR3 bases are TGTGCCATCGGCAGGGCCCTAGCTAACTATGGCTACACCTTC. Translated: CAIGRALANYGYTF.